A selection of T cell receptor beta chains follows, all from one sample in a study of early T cells in non-severe SARS-CoV-2 infection. One entry per CDR3 protein results from TCRdb running MiXCR on the 5' RACE reads. Of about 59,000 distinct CDR3 sequences in the sample, approximately 13% are singletons; the top ten hold approximately 8.5%. Sequencing used whole blood, obtained at baseline. These receptors were collected from an adult who was a healthcare worker with PCR-confirmed SARS-CoV-2 infection or an uninfected control (not recorded which). The conserved cysteine and the conserved F or W are not part of the CDR3 here. Fields, in order: CDR3 protein, J gene, CDR3 length, V gene.

ASSPRGYNEQY,TRBJ2-7,11,TRBV12-3/TRBV12-4
ASSWAATENEKLF,TRBJ1-4,13,TRBV6-5
SVRTGGGQPQH,TRBJ1-5,11,TRBV29-1
ASRRWTGGGEQY,TRBJ2-7,12,TRBV5-4
ASSIYREGLDEQF,TRBJ2-1,13,TRBV19
ASSPGIGDEQF,TRBJ2-1,11,TRBV18
ASSSAGRRETQY,TRBJ2-5,12,TRBV7-2
ASSAQGAYEQY,TRBJ2-7,11,TRBV9
ASSLVVGGNQPQH,TRBJ1-5,13,TRBV7-2
ASSQDRGSLQPQH,TRBJ1-5,13,TRBV3-1
ASSLGVGQGETQY,TRBJ2-5,13,TRBV11-2
ASSLIQGGAEAF,TRBJ1-1,12,TRBV5-4
ASSYVQTGGPVDTQY,TRBJ2-3,15,TRBV6-2/TRBV6-3
ASSDDSSNYSPLH,TRBJ1-6,13,TRBV5-1
ASSLDSGGYNEQF,TRBJ2-1,13,TRBV5-1
ASSFSSSGQETQY,TRBJ2-5,13,TRBV28
ASSRGGEKLF,TRBJ1-4,10,TRBV7-2
ASSRSGGSTDTQY,TRBJ2-3,13,TRBV7-3
ASSYNSPTEAF,TRBJ1-1,11,TRBV5-6
ASSQARYNEQF,TRBJ2-1,11,TRBV14
ASSSSGGYYGYT,TRBJ1-2,12,TRBV28
ASSLETRGNEQF,TRBJ2-1,12,TRBV14
ASRGQGANTGELF,TRBJ2-2,13,TRBV2
ASSLRQGAYEQY,TRBJ2-7,12,TRBV7-8
ASSKELLTGLSSPLH,TRBJ1-6,15,TRBV21-1
ASSERAPGTSGTAQY,TRBJ2-3,15,TRBV6-1
ATSEDSTDTQY,TRBJ2-3,11,TRBV24-1